The 16 T cell receptor beta chains below come from one sample, sequenced in a study of cytomegalovirus exposure and HLA in healthy donors. Some clones are missing from TCRdb's copy, which holds only in-frame ones; the method was immunoSEQ multiplex PCR. The table includes tens of thousands of clones, roughly nine tenths detected once. Sequenced input: PBMCs. These receptors all stem from a woman aged 18-29 years in good health and CMV-seronegative.

The chain joins TRBV30 to TRBJ1-2, with unresolved D. From germline, CDR1 is GTSNPN and CDR2 SVGIG (reference sequence). The V end was cut by 0 bases, the J end by 2 bases, with 10 bases between. The CDR3 totals 14 residues. CDR3 in DNA: TGTGCCTGGAGTGTACTGGGGAGGAACTATGGCTACACCTTC. It encodes CAWSVLGRNYGYTF.

V gene TRBV5-1 combines with J gene TRBJ1-4; 11 bases map to TRBD1. With V trimmed by 8 bases and J by 8 bases, 8 bases remained unmatched. This CDR3 comprises 14 residues. Germline V gene data show CDR1 as SGHRS and CDR2 as YFSETQ. CDR3 sequence (DNA): TGCGCCAGTCGAATCGGGACAGGGGGGGAAAAACTGTTTTTT. Translating gives CASRIGTGGEKLFF.

The chain employs TRBV14 and TRBJ1-2, with unresolved D. The CDR3 has 12 residues. The germline CDR1 and CDR2 sequences are SGHDN and FVKESK. The V and J ends lost 1 base and 8 bases respectively, with 8 bases between them. The CDR3 loop reads CASSQAAWGYTF. The CDR3 region has the DNA TGTGCCAGCAGCCAAGCCGCGTGGGGCTACACCTTC.

A few counts support this clone. This chain joins TRBV14 and TRBJ1-6; unclear D gene. This CDR3 comprises 13 residues. V lost 2 bases and J lost 7, with 6 bases in between. Germline CDR1 SGHDN, CDR2 FVKESK. The CDR3 DNA sequence: TGTGCCAGCAGCCAACAACACAATTCACCCCTCCACTTT. The encoded protein is CASSQQHNSPLHF.

The chain combines TRBV30 with TRBJ1-6; weak D call: TRBD1 (5 bases). The V gene's germline CDR1 is GTSNPN and CDR2 SVGIG (reference sequence). The V and J ends lost 4 bases and 9 bases respectively, with 19 bases between them. This CDR3 is built from 15 residues. CDR3 sequence: CAWIERSGEGSPLHF. Here the CDR3 DNA reads TGTGCCTGGATCGAGCGGTCGGGGGAAGGTTCACCCCTCCACTTT.

The rearrangement joins TRBV29-1 to TRBJ1-1; D is possibly TRBD1 (6 bases). The CDR3 loop spans 13 amino acids. The ends were cut back, 3 bases at V and 4 bases at J, with 12 bases in the middle. The germline CDR1 and CDR2 sequences are SQVTM and ANQGSEA. The CDR3 region is CSVDKGGVTEAFF. Written as DNA, the CDR3 is TGCAGCGTTGATAAGGGGGGGGTCACTGAAGCTTTCTTT.

This sequence joins TRBV10-3 and TRBJ1-1; 9 nucleotides line up with TRBD1. Germline CDR1 and CDR2: ENHRY and SYGVKD. The CDR3 contains 13 residues. Trimming at V came to 8 bases and at J to 5 bases, leaving 6 bases not matched to a gene. CDR3 sequence (DNA): TGTGCCATCGGGGGACAGGGAGGGACTGAAGCTTTCTTT. Its translation: CAIGGQGGTEAFF.

A remark on this clone: Additional DNA sequences in this sample encode the identical CDR3. This chain links TRBV11-2 with TRBJ1-1; TRBD1 aligns across 8 bases. Trimming cost V 1 base and J 5 bases; bases outside gene matches: 3. CDR3 length equals 14 residues. Germline V gives CDR1 SGHAT, CDR2 FQNNGV. CDR3 nucleotides: TGTGCCAGCAGCTTAGCAGGGGGCGGGACTGAAGCTTTCTTT. Encoded protein: CASSLAGGGTEAFF.

DNA of the CDR3: TGTGCCAGCACTCAAACCGGGATTTACACTGAAGCTTTCTTT. This encodes CASTQTGIYTEAFF. The chain recombines TRBV6-5 with TRBJ1-1; no clear D. V lost 7 bases, J lost 3 bases, and 15 bases lay in between. Germline V gene lookup returns CDR1 MNHEY and CDR2 SVGAGI. The CDR3 length is 14 residues.

The chain links TRBV28 to TRBJ1-2; 9 bases map to TRBD1. The CDR3 has 14 residues. The V and J ends lost 5 bases and 5 bases, in that order; junction bases with no gene match: 6. The V gene's germline CDR1 is MDHEN and CDR2 SYDVKM. CDR3 region: CASSAGTGNYGYTF. The CDR3 nucleotides read TGTGCCAGCAGTGCGGGGACAGGGAATTATGGCTACACCTTC.

The chain carries TRBV9 and TRBJ1-3, with D unclear. V lost 0 bases and J lost 5, with 3 bases in between. CDR1 SGDLS and CDR2 YYNGEE come from the germline V gene. The CDR3 consists of 12 residues. CDR3 sequence reads: CASSVDRNTIYF. CDR3 bases: TGTGCCAGCAGCGTAGACAGAAACACCATATATTTT.

This clone has just one count. This sequence joins TRBV20-1 and TRBJ1-2; no clear D gene. Germline CDR1 is DFQATT and CDR2 is SNEGSKA (reference sequence). This CDR3 is 11 amino acids long. V was cut by 4 bases and J by 7 bases, with 10 bases left in between. As DNA, the CDR3 is TGCAGTGCTAAAGAGAGTAGTGGCTACACCTTC. Encoded protein: CSAKESSGYTF.

The rearrangement links TRBV14 to TRBJ2-5, with TRBD1 as a possible D gene (6 bases). Trimming pared 4 bases from V and 5 bases from J, leaving 23 bases between. The CDR3 length is 17 residues. Germline CDR1 and CDR2: SGHDN and FVKESK. For the CDR3, the DNA is TGTGCCAGCAGCCGCAACCCCCCAGGGGTGGTCGGGGAGACCCAGTACTTC. The encoded protein is CASSRNPPGVVGETQYF. Supplemented by reference TRBV14 and TRBJ2-5, the full variable domain reads EAGVTQFPSHSVIEKGQTVTLRCDPISGHDNLYWYRRVMGKEIKFLLHFVKESKQDESGMPNNRFLAERTGGTYSTLKVQPAELEDSGVYFCASSRNPPGVVGETQYFGPGTRLLVL.

This clone came up once. The chain has TRBV5-1 and TRBJ2-1; 11 positions match TRBD1. Per the germline V gene, CDR1 is SGHRS and CDR2 is YFSETQ. The CDR3 is made up of 18 amino acids. V was clipped by 0 bases and J by 5 bases; unmatched bases: 10. The CDR3 bases are TGCGCCAGCAGCTTGGCCCTCACCCGGGACAGGGGGGACAATGAGCAGTTCTTC. Translating gives CASSLALTRDRGDNEQFF.

The table lists this clone with a count of one. The genes are TRBV7-2 and TRBJ2-1; D is perhaps TRBD2 (5 bases). V shed 3 bases and J shed 2 bases, with 8 bases lying between them. Looked up from germline, CDR1 is SGHTA and CDR2 is FQGNSA. This CDR3 region has 14 residues. CDR3 bases: TGTGCCAGCAGCTTCATCGGGACCTACAATGAGCAGTTCTTC. It yields the protein CASSFIGTYNEQFF.

The count of this clone is one. The chain employs TRBV25-1 and TRBJ2-5; D is unresolved. V lost 2 bases to trimming and J lost 5 bases, with 9 bases between them. Per germline, CDR1 MGHDK and CDR2 SYGVNS. The CDR3 consists of 13 residues. The CDR3 spells CASSEPPVETQYF. The CDR3 coding sequence is TGTGCCAGCAGTGAACCTCCCGTGGAGACCCAGTACTTC.